Listed below are T cell receptor beta chains from one sample, sequenced in a study of blood T cell repertoires in COVID-19. Profiling relied on immunoSEQ multiplex PCR, and the TCRdb table lists in-frame clones only, not all of them. The table shows 120,000 or so clones, with 72% occurring only once. Sequenced input: peripheral blood. These receptors originate from a woman aged 60-70 years with acute or convalescent COVID-19. CDR3s include the opening cysteine and the closing phenylalanine or tryptophan. A D gene is named only where the DNA matches it firmly. Part of the rows lack a size; the others show once, few, many or a class for expanded clones.

TRBJ1-2	TRBV24-1	few	.	CATSDSTRSSGYGYTF	TGTGCCACCAGTGATTCAACCAGGTCCTCAGGTTATGGCTACACCTTC
TRBJ1-1	TRBV5-4	.	.	CASSGSGGPRTEAFF	TGTGCCAGCAGCGGGTCGGGTGGCCCGAGGACTGAAGCTTTCTTT
TRBJ1-5	TRBV28	.	.	CASSLDRGYQPQHF	TGTGCCAGCAGCCTCGACAGAGGTTATCAGCCCCAGCATTTT
TRBJ2-3	TRBV18	.	.	CASSPGAIRTDTQYF	TGTGCCAGCTCACCAGGAGCTATTCGGACAGATACGCAGTATTTT
TRBJ1-1	TRBV5-1	.	TRBD1	CASSRFMTGMNTEAFF	TGCGCCAGCAGCCGTTTTATGACAGGGATGAACACTGAAGCTTTCTTT
TRBJ2-1	TRBV5-1	.	.	CASSLNRDSAYNEQFF	TGCGCCAGCAGCTTAAACCGGGACTCGGCCTACAATGAGCAGTTCTTC
TRBJ1-1	TRBV7-9	.	TRBD1	CASRSGQDTEAFF	TGTGCCAGCAGATCGGGACAGGACACTGAAGCTTTCTTT
TRBJ2-5	TRBV5-1	.	TRBD2	CASSLGTSGRTEETQYF	TGCGCCAGCAGCTTGGGGACTAGCGGGCGAACCGAAGAGACCCAGTACTTC
TRBJ1-5	TRBV19	.	TRBD1	CASRTTGDNQPQHF	TGTGCCAGTAGAACGACAGGGGATAATCAGCCCCAGCATTTT
TRBJ2-1	TRBV9	.	.	CASSVAVGLNEQFF	TGTGCCAGCAGCGTAGCCGTGGGCCTTAATGAGCAGTTCTTC
TRBJ1-1	TRBV5-4	once	TRBD1	CASSPRQGPNTEAFF	TGTGCCAGCAGCCCCCGACAGGGACCGAACACTGAAGCTTTCTTT
TRBJ2-7	TRBV29-1	.	TRBD1	CSVGGQGSHEQYF	TGCAGCGTTGGGGGACAGGGGAGCCACGAGCAGTACTTC
TRBJ1-6	TRBV3-1/TRBV3-2	few	.	CASSPPGFNSPLHF	TGTGCCAGCAGCCCACCGGGATTTAATTCACCCCTCCACTTT
TRBJ1-5	TRBV2	.	TRBD1	CASSAPGQGQPQHF	TGTGCCAGCAGTGCTCCGGGACAGGGGCAGCCCCAGCATTTT
TRBJ2-3	TRBV9	.	TRBD2	CASSGQRGAQTDTQYF	TGTGCCAGCAGCGGTCAGCGGGGGGCACAGACAGATACGCAGTATTTT
TRBJ2-5	TRBV6-5	.	TRBD2	CASSRSTSGLWYF	TGTGCCAGCAGTAGGAGTACTAGCGGCCTTTGGTACTTC
TRBJ1-1	TRBV28	.	.	CASSFPPPRGAFF	TGTGCCAGCAGTTTCCCCCCCCCGCGAGGAGCTTTCTTT
TRBJ2-3	TRBV6-2/TRBV6-3	.	TRBD2	CASSRPGLAGNTQYF	TGTGCCAGCAGTCGGCCGGGACTAGCGGGAAATACGCAGTATTTT
TRBJ1-5	TRBV7-2	.	.	CASSPSSNQPQHF	TGTGCCAGCAGCCCAAGCAGCAATCAGCCCCAGCATTTT
TRBJ2-2	TRBV24-1	.	.	CATMGSGNTGELFF	TGTGCCACCATGGGTAGCGGGAACACCGGGGAGCTGTTTTTT
TRBJ1-2	TRBV3-1/TRBV3-2	once	.	CASSQANYGYTF	TGTGCCAGCAGCCAGGCAAACTATGGCTACACCTTC
TRBJ2-7	TRBV3-1/TRBV3-2	.	TRBD2	CASSQVTGLAGREQYF	TGTGCCAGCAGCCAAGTGACGGGACTAGCGGGGCGGGAGCAGTACTTC
TRBJ1-6	TRBV6-1	.	TRBD1	CASSEEHGTGHSPLHF	TGTGCCAGCAGTGAAGAACACGGGACAGGGCACTCACCCCTCCACTTT
TRBJ1-5	TRBV19	few	TRBD1	CASSWSGGFGQPQHF	TGTGCCAGTAGTTGGTCAGGGGGATTTGGCCAGCCCCAGCATTTT
TRBJ2-7	TRBV2	.	.	CASRPHQGNYEQYF	TGTGCCAGCAGACCTCACCAGGGGAACTACGAGCAGTACTTC
TRBJ1-5	TRBV6-5	.	.	CAIIQVPLIPQHF	TGTGCCATCATACAGGTTCCGTTGATACCCCAGCATTTT
TRBJ2-3	TRBV5-1	few	.	CASSLSGGTDTQYF	TGCGCCAGCAGCTTGTCGGGGGGCACAGATACGCAGTATTTT
TRBJ2-7	TRBV28	.	.	CASRAPGVYEQYF	TGTGCCAGCCGGGCCCCGGGGGTCTACGAGCAGTACTTC
TRBJ1-4	TRBV6-2/TRBV6-3	once	.	CASSFPTAREFNEKLFF	TGTGCCAGCAGTTTCCCGACAGCTCGAGAATTTAATGAAAAACTGTTTTTT
TRBJ2-7	TRBV28	.	.	CASSLDRRYEQYF	TGTGCCAGCAGTTTGGACAGACGCTACGAGCAGTACTTC
TRBJ1-4	TRBV4-3	few	.	CASSQDRASGEKLFF	TGCGCCAGCAGCCAAGACAGGGCTTCGGGTGAAAAACTGTTTTTT
TRBJ2-3	TRBV7-6	.	TRBD1	CASSSPLRGQGFGTDTQYF	TGTGCCAGCAGCTCCCCCTTACGAGGACAGGGGTTTGGCACAGATACGCAGTATTTT
TRBJ2-1	TRBV7-3	.	.	CASSPGGLANEQFF	TGTGCCAGCAGCCCAGGGGGACTCGCTAATGAGCAGTTCTTC
TRBJ1-1	TRBV18	.	.	CASSPRQATNTEAFF	TGTGCCAGCTCACCACGACAGGCGACGAACACTGAAGCTTTCTTT
TRBJ2-5	TRBV6-4	.	TRBD1	CASSSGTGGGETQYF	TGTGCCAGCAGTTCCGGGACAGGGGGAGGAGAGACCCAGTACTTC
TRBJ1-1	TRBV10-3	.	TRBD1	CAIRGQGGPEAFF	TGTGCCATCAGGGGACAGGGGGGACCTGAAGCTTTCTTT
TRBJ2-1	TRBV5-1	.	.	CASKTDTGNEQFF	TGCGCCAGCAAAACGGACACGGGCAATGAGCAGTTCTTC
TRBJ1-2	TRBV19	.	TRBD1	CASSLETGGPYGYTF	TGTGCCAGTAGTCTTGAGACAGGGGGCCCCTATGGCTACACCTTC
TRBJ1-1	TRBV9	.	TRBD1	CASSARGWGTEAFF	TGTGCCAGCAGCGCCAGGGGGTGGGGCACTGAAGCTTTCTTT
TRBJ1-1	TRBV5-1	.	TRBD1	CASSAPEQGSTEAFF	TGCGCCAGCAGCGCCCCGGAACAGGGGAGCACTGAAGCTTTCTTT
TRBJ1-2	TRBV27	.	TRBD1	CASRSLTGLYGYTF	TGTGCCAGCAGAAGCCTGACAGGGCTCTATGGCTACACCTTC
TRBJ2-2	TRBV3-1/TRBV3-2	.	TRBD1	CASSRGTGSPGELFF	TGTGCCAGCAGCCGAGGGACAGGGTCCCCCGGGGAGCTGTTTTTT
TRBJ1-5	TRBV29-1	.	.	CSVGQGGNQPQHF	TGCAGCGTTGGGCAGGGTGGCAATCAGCCCCAGCATTTT
TRBJ2-5	TRBV5-1	.	TRBD1	CASSISGQVSQETQYF	TGCGCCAGCAGCATCTCCGGACAGGTATCTCAAGAGACCCAGTACTTC
TRBJ2-7	TRBV7-3	.	.	CASSLNGVTYEQYF	TGTGCCAGCAGCTTAAACGGGGTCACCTACGAGCAGTACTTC
TRBJ1-1	TRBV30	.	.	CALSGVVTEAFF	TGTGCCCTTTCGGGGGTGGTGACTGAAGCTTTCTTT
TRBJ2-7	TRBV18	.	TRBD1	CASSPDRVDEQYF	TGTGCCAGCTCCCCGGACAGGGTCGACGAGCAGTACTTC
TRBJ1-2	TRBV6-1	.	.	CASSEARGIEGYTF	TGTGCCAGCAGTGAAGCTAGGGGCATAGAAGGCTACACCTTC
TRBJ1-1	TRBV19	.	.	CASSADRSTEAFF	TGTGCCAGTAGCGCAGACAGGTCCACTGAAGCTTTCTTT